Shown below are 14 T cell receptor beta chains from a single sample sequenced in a study of blood T cell repertoires in COVID-19. Sequencing was performed with immunoSEQ multiplex PCR; in TCRdb, only in-frame clones are kept and a portion is missing. The sample includes 150,000 to 200,000 clones, about 80% seen only once; the top ten take about 6.9%. Sequences were obtained from peripheral blood. The receptors here all came from a human donor with acute or convalescent COVID-19. The donor label of this sample is uncertain.

In its sample, this clone was seen once. This chain joins TRBV20-1 and TRBJ2-1; possible D gene TRBD2, 5 bases. V gave up 6 bases and J gave up 4 bases, with 7 bases separating them. In germline, CDR1 is DFQATT, CDR2 SNEGSKA (reference sequence). CDR3 size: 11 residues. The CDR3 sequence is CSALEYNEQFF. CDR3 nucleotides: TGCAGTGCACTAGAATACAATGAGCAGTTCTTC.

This CDR3 reads CASRPGTSNTGELFF. The CDR3, as DNA: TGTGCCAGCAGACCCGGGACATCGAACACCGGGGAGCTGTTTTTT. V and J are TRBV2 and TRBJ2-2; D might be TRBD1 (6 bases). The CDR3 has 15 residues. Germline CDR1 reads SNHLY; CDR2 reads FYNNEI. The V end was cut by 6 bases, the J end by 0 bases, with 11 bases between. The variable domain in full, completed from reference TRBV2 and TRBJ2-2, reads EPEVTQTPSHQVTQMGQEVILRCVPISNHLYFYWYRQILGQKVEFLVSFYNNEISEKSEIFDDQFSVERPDGSNFTLKIRSTKLEDSAMYFCASRPGTSNTGELFFGEGSRLTVL.

V and J are TRBV6-6 and TRBJ1-1; D is unclear. V lost 7 bases and J 0 bases, leaving 12 bases between the germline ends. Germline V gene lookup returns CDR1 MNHNY and CDR2 SVGAGI (reference sequence). The CDR3 has 14 amino acids. The CDR3 loop reads CASKAPGMNTEAFF. In DNA form, the CDR3 reads TGTGCCAGCAAGGCTCCAGGAATGAACACTGAAGCTTTCTTT.

This sequence joins TRBV6-6 and TRBJ2-4, with TRBD2 identical over 10 bases. Trimming took 6 bases from V and 5 from J; bases not matched to a gene: 7. This CDR3 comprises 15 residues. Germline V gene data show CDR1 as MNHNY and CDR2 as SVGAGI (reference sequence). The DNA of the CDR3 is TGTGCCAGCAGCCCTAGCGGGAGTACGGAAAACATTCAGTACTTC. It translates to CASSPSGSTENIQYF.

The CDR3 here is CASSQEGLAGRTDTQYF. CDR3 DNA sequence: TGTGCCAGCAGCCAAGAAGGACTAGCGGGGAGAACAGATACGCAGTATTTT. The V call is TRBV4-2, the J call TRBJ2-3, with 12 bases lining up with TRBD2. CDR3 size: 17 residues. The V and J ends lost 0 bases and 3 bases, in that order; junction bases with no gene match: 4. Germline V CDR1 and CDR2: LGHNA, YNFKEQ.

This sequence joins TRBV21-1 and TRBJ2-3; the table calls TRBD1, which could not be checked here. TRBV21-1 is reported as a pseudogene. The CDR3 runs 15 residues. The CDR3 loop reads CASSPRGQGRDTQYF. The CDR3 region has the DNA TGTGCCAGCAGCCCACGCGGACAGGGGAGAGATACGCAGTATTTT.

This rearrangement joins TRBV9 to TRBJ2-3, with D maybe TRBD2 (5 bases). Germline values: CDR1 SGDLS, CDR2 YYNGEE. This CDR3 is built from 13 residues. Trimming removed 4 bases from V and 9 bases from J, with 15 bases in between. CDR3 loop: CASSTSPGATQYF. CDR3 nucleotides: TGTGCCAGCAGCACTAGTCCCGGAGCCACGCAGTATTTT.

Here the CDR3 DNA reads TGTGCCAGCAGCCAAGGGCGGGAGGGCCTCGGTAATGAGCAGTTCTTC. It specifies CASSQGREGLGNEQFF. The genes are TRBV4-2 and TRBJ2-1, with 9 bases lining up with TRBD2. CDR3 length equals 16 residues. The junction had 8 bases not matched to a gene; V was cut back by 1 base and J by 7 bases. The germline gives CDR1 LGHNA, CDR2 YNFKEQ.

This sequence joins TRBV7-3 and TRBJ2-1; D may be TRBD2 (6 bases). CDR3 length: 15 residues. The germline V gene has CDR1 SGHTA and CDR2 FQGTGA. V lost 1 base and J 1 base, leaving 8 bases between the germline ends. The CDR3 sequence is CASSLRGESYNEQFF. The CDR3 coding sequence is TGTGCCAGCAGCTTAAGGGGGGAGTCCTACAATGAGCAGTTCTTC.

The V gene is TRBV11-2, the J gene TRBJ2-1; 10 bases line up with TRBD2. The germline V gene encodes CDR1 SGHAT and CDR2 FQNNGV. The CDR3 contains 15 residues. The ends lost 1 base at V and 6 bases at J; junction bases unmatched: 3. For the CDR3, the DNA is TGTGCCAGCAGCTTAGTAGCGGGAGGTTTCAATGAGCAGTTCTTC. This translates into CASSLVAGGFNEQFF.

This clone was observed a single time. The chain uses TRBV27 and TRBJ1-6, with 11 bases fitting TRBD1. V lost 6 bases, J lost 1 base, and 5 bases stayed unmatched. CDR3 length: 17 residues. CDR1 MNHEY and CDR2 SMNVEV come from the germline V gene (reference sequence). The CDR3 region has the DNA TGTGCCAGCAGCTGGGGACAGGGGGTATCCTATAATTCACCCCTCCACTTT. It is translated as CASSWGQGVSYNSPLHF.

This chain uses TRBV18 with TRBJ1-2; D is ambiguous. This CDR3 spans 13 amino acids. V shed 3 bases and J shed 4 bases, with 9 bases lying between them. Germline lookup yields CDR1 KGHSH and CDR2 LQKENI. CDR3: CASSPGSLYGYTF. The CDR3 bases are TGTGCCAGCTCACCGGGCAGCCTCTATGGCTACACCTTC.

The CDR3 is CASRRDSVGTEAFF. CDR3 DNA: TGTGCCAGCAGAAGAGACAGCGTTGGTACTGAAGCTTTCTTT. This chain joins TRBV14 and TRBJ1-1; possibly TRBD1 for D (5 bases). Germline V gene sequence: CDR1 SGHDN, CDR2 FVKESK. V lost 6 bases, J lost 5 bases, and 16 bases lay in between. This CDR3 spans 14 amino acids.

This clone was found a few times. The genes are TRBV19 and TRBJ1-1, with D unresolved. The V end was cut by 3 bases, the J end by 4 bases, with 12 bases between. The CDR3 contains 14 residues. The germline gives CDR1 LNHDA, CDR2 SQIVND (reference sequence). CDR3: CASSILGQTTEAFF. Written as DNA, the CDR3 is TGTGCCAGTAGTATCCTAGGCCAGACCACTGAAGCTTTCTTT.